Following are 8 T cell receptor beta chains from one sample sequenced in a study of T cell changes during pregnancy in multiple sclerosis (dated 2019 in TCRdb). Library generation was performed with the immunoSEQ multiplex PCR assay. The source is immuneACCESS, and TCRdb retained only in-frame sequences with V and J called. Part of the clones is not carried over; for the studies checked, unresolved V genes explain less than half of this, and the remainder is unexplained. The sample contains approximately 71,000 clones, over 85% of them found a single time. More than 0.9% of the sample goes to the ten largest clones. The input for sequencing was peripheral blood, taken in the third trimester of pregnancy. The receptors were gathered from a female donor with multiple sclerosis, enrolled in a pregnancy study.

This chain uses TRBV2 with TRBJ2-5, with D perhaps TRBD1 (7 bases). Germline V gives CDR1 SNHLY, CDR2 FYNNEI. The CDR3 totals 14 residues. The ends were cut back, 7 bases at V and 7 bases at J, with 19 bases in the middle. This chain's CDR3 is CASIRSRGEGTQYF. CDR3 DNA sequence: TGTGCCAGCATAAGATCCAGGGGGGAAGGGACCCAGTACTTC.

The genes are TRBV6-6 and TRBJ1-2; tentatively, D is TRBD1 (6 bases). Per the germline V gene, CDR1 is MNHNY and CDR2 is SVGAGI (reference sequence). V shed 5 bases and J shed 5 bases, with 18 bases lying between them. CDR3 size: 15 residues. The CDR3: CASSGGARTLYGYTF. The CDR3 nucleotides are TGTGCCAGCAGTGGGGGGGCCAGGACCCTTTATGGCTACACCTTC.

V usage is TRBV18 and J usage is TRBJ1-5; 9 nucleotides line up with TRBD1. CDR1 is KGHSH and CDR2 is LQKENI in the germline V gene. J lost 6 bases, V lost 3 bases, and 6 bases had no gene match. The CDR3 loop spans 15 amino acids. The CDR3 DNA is TGTGCCAGCTCACCCTCAAAGGACAGGGGTCAGCCCCAGCATTTT. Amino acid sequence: CASSPSKDRGQPQHF.

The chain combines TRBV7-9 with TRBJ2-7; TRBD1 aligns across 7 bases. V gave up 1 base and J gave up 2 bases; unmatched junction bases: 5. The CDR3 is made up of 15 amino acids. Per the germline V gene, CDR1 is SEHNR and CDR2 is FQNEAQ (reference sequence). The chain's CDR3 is CASSLVVTGPYEQYF. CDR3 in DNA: TGTGCCAGCAGCTTAGTGGTGACAGGGCCCTACGAGCAGTACTTC.

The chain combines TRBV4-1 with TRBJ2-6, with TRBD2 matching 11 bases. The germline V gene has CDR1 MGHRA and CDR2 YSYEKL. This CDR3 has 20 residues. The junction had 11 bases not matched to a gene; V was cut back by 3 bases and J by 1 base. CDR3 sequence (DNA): TGCGCCAGCAGCCAGGCGCGGACTAGCGGGCGCGGTTCTGGGGCCAACGTCCTGACTTTC. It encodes CASSQARTSGRGSGANVLTF.

The CDR3 sequence is CASSQNQGGEKLFF. In nucleotides, the CDR3 is TGTGCCAGCAGTCAGAACCAGGGAGGAGAAAAACTGTTTTTT. The V and J genes are TRBV6-1 and TRBJ1-4, with D possibly matching TRBD1 (5 bases). Trimming removed 5 bases at V and 8 bases at J, with 15 bases between. From germline, CDR1 is MNHNS and CDR2 SASEGT. The CDR3 runs to 14 residues.

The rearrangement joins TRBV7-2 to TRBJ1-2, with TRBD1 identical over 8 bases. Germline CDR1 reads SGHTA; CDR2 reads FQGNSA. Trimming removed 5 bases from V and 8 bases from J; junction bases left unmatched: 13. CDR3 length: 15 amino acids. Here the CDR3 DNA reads TGTGCCAGCAGCCCTCCAGGGGGCGACGGAGGAGGCTACACCTTC. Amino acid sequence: CASSPPGGDGGGYTF.

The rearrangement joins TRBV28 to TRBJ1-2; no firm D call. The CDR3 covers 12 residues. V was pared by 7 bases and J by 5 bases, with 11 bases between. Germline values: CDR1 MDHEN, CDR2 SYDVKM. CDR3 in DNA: TGTGCCAGCACCGATGCAGATTATGGCTACACCTTC. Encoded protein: CASTDADYGYTF.